The 11 T cell receptor beta chains listed next were all sequenced from one sample in a study of blood T cell repertoires in COVID-19. Produced via immunoSEQ multiplex PCR; TCRdb's table is partial and in-frame only. The sample carries fewer than 400,000 clones, around four fifths recorded once. The specimen was peripheral blood. The receptors shown here come from a young man with active or convalescent COVID-19.

This chain links TRBV5-1 with TRBJ2-1, with D possibly TRBD1 on 7 matching bases. Per germline, CDR1 SGHRS and CDR2 YFSETQ. The length of the CDR3 is 16 residues. Trimming stripped 4 bases from V and 2 bases from J, with 16 bases between. The CDR3 DNA reads as TGCGCCAGCAGCCCGGAGGGGGCCCCCACCTACAATGAGCAGTTCTTC. Translating gives CASSPEGAPTYNEQFF. The full variable domain, in which reference TRBV5-1 and TRBJ2-1 provide the parts outside the CDR3, is KAGVTQTPRYLIKTRGQQVTLSCSPISGHRSVSWYQQTPGQGLQFLFEYFSETQRNKGNFPGRFSGRQFSNSRSEMNVSTLELGDSALYLCASSPEGAPTYNEQFFGPGTRLTVL.

This clone was seen just once. The genes are TRBV13 and TRBJ2-1; 8 positions match TRBD1. Unmatched junction bases numbered 7, after V lost 0 bases and J lost 9 bases. The CDR3 totals 15 residues. Germline V gene sequence: CDR1 PRHDT, CDR2 FYEKMQ (reference sequence). CDR3 sequence (DNA): TGTGCCAGCAGCTTAGGCCTGGCAGGGGGCCGTGAGCAGTTCTTC. It is translated as CASSLGLAGGREQFF.

As to this clone: A junction end diverges from the germline sequence, so it may reflect a read error. The DNA for the CDR3 is TGTGCCAGCAGTGAAAGTCGGGTGGGGTCTTCGCGGGTCTTC. Its translation: CASSESRVGSSRVF. The chain carries TRBV2 and TRBJ2-1; tentative D call: TRBD2 (5 bases). CDR1 is SNHLY, CDR2 FYNNEI, per germline. The CDR3 covers 14 residues.

The chain couples TRBV11-1 to TRBJ1-2; D is possibly TRBD1 (6 bases). The CDR3 runs 13 residues. V was clipped by 1 base and J by 7 bases, with 10 bases between them. Germline V lookup: CDR1 SGHAT, CDR2 FQDESV (reference sequence). The CDR3 region is CASSLDRAAGYTF. CDR3 DNA: TGTGCCAGCAGCTTAGACAGGGCGGCTGGCTACACCTTC.

The V call is TRBV10-2, the J call TRBJ2-1, with no clear D. Germline CDR1 WSHSY, CDR2 SAAADI. The CDR3 is made up of 13 amino acids. V was cut by 11 bases and J by 7 bases, with 18 bases left in between. Written as DNA, the CDR3 is TGCGCCGTAAAATGGGCCTCGTTAAATGAGCAGTTCTTC. It codes for CAVKWASLNEQFF.

The V and J genes are TRBV5-6 and TRBJ2-2, with TRBD2 identical over 9 bases. Germline V gives CDR1 SGHDT, CDR2 YYEEEE. The junction had 2 bases not matched to a gene; V was cut back by 0 bases and J by 5 bases. This CDR3 region has 15 residues. The CDR3 is CASSLVLAGTGELFF. CDR3 DNA: TGTGCCAGCAGCTTGGTTCTAGCGGGAACCGGGGAGCTGTTTTTT.

The V call is TRBV7-2, the J call TRBJ1-5; D possibly corresponds to TRBD1 (5 bases). V lost 4 bases and J lost 4, with 11 bases in between. CDR1 and CDR2 (germline): SGHTA, FQGNSA. The length of the CDR3 is 14 residues. Written as DNA, the CDR3 is TGTGCCAGCAGCTCCGGGGACTTGAATCAGCCCCAGCATTTT. It is translated as CASSSGDLNQPQHF.

The chain recombines TRBV6-6 with TRBJ2-2; 9 bases are shared with TRBD2. The CDR3 runs 17 residues. Germline CDR1 reads MNHNY; CDR2 reads SVGAGI (reference sequence). Losses at the gene ends were 5 bases for V and 4 bases for J; bases not matched to a gene: 11. The CDR3 DNA reads TGTGCCAGCAGTCAATTAGCGGGAGTAAGGGCCACCGGGGAGCTGTTTTTT. Its translation is CASSQLAGVRATGELFF.

The V call is TRBV6-5, the J call TRBJ2-1, with D possibly TRBD1 on 6 matching bases. CDR1 is MNHEY and CDR2 is SVGAGI in the germline V gene. This CDR3 contains 14 residues. V lost 6 bases to trimming and J lost 8 bases, with 17 bases between them. CDR3 amino acids: CASSEGDPGHEQFF. CDR3 in DNA: TGTGCCAGCAGCGAGGGGGATCCGGGGCATGAGCAGTTCTTC.

The chain uses TRBV2 and TRBJ2-3; 9 nucleotides line up with TRBD2. Germline-derived CDR1 and CDR2 are SNHLY and FYNNEI. The CDR3 spans 13 residues. Trimming took 6 bases from V and 6 from J; bases not matched to a gene: 4. The CDR3 DNA is TGTGCCAGCAGAGTAGCGGGGGCTGATACGCAGTATTTT. This sequence encodes CASRVAGADTQYF.

In DNA form, the CDR3 reads TGTGCCAGCAGCGTAGAGGCGGGCTCTGGAAACACCATATATTTT. Its protein product is CASSVEAGSGNTIYF. The chain recombines TRBV9 with TRBJ1-3, with unresolved D. This CDR3 region has 15 residues. Trimming took off 0 bases at V and 0 bases at J, with 7 bases between the two ends. Germline lookup yields CDR1 SGDLS and CDR2 YYNGEE.